This record concerns one T cell receptor (beta chain) sequence. TCRdb keeps only in-frame clones here, not all; method: immunoSEQ multiplex PCR. The sample yields some 60,000 clones, over 80% seen once. This specimen belongs to a study of OX40 agonist ivuxolimab in advanced cancers. The receptor comes from an adult with an advanced solid tumor such as melanoma, head and neck, liver or kidney cancer. The specimen comprised CD4+ or CD8+ T cells sorted from blood, sampled in a trial of the OX40 agonist ivuxolimab.

The CDR3 spells CSVEAGDRFSYEQYF. The CDR3 nucleotides read TGCAGCGTTGAAGCCGGTGACAGATTCTCCTACGAGCAGTACTTC. The chain combines TRBV29-1 with TRBJ2-7; TRBD1 might be the D (5 bases). Trimming cost V 1 base and J 0 bases, with 13 bases left between them. The CDR3 contains 15 residues. Germline values: CDR1 SQVTM, CDR2 ANQGSEA.